These 2 T cell receptor beta chains were all obtained from the same sample, sequenced in a study of blood T cell repertoires in COVID-19. Generated by immunoSEQ multiplex PCR, the TCRdb table keeps only in-frame clones and is missing some. The table includes 300,000 or so clones, around 90% detected once. The sequencing input was peripheral blood. The receptors shown here come from a woman aged 25-40 years with COVID-19, enrolled during active disease.

The V call is TRBV30, the J call TRBJ2-1, with TRBD2 matching 9 bases. The CDR3 has 15 residues. Germline loops: CDR1 GTSNPN, CDR2 SVGIG (reference sequence). V lost 0 bases to trimming and J lost 3 bases; unmatched junction nucleotides: 3. CDR3 in amino acids: CAWSVASGIYNEQFF. CDR3 in DNA: TGTGCCTGGAGTGTAGCTAGCGGGATCTACAATGAGCAGTTCTTC.

The chain recombines TRBV6-5 with TRBJ2-7; 7 bases are a match to TRBD1. CDR1 is MNHEY and CDR2 is SVGAGI in the germline V gene. The CDR3 loop spans 15 amino acids. Unmatched junction bases numbered 9, after V lost 5 bases and J lost 2 bases. CDR3 DNA sequence: TGTGCCAGCAGTCGGACCGGGACAGCGACCTACGAGCAGTACTTC. Its translation: CASSRTGTATYEQYF.